This T cell receptor beta chain comes out of a study of monozygotic twins with cystic fibrosis. Trimming removed 4 bases at V and 6 bases at J, with 13 bases between. There are 13 residues in the CDR3. CDR1 is SGDLS, CDR2 YYNGEE, per germline. The repertoire was sequenced with immunoSEQ multiplex PCR; TCRdb's copy has only in-frame clones and lacks some. The sample includes some 14,000 clones, around 93% of them seen just once. This clone came up once. V gene TRBV9 combines with J gene TRBJ1-2; a possible D gene is TRBD1 (6 bases). The sequenced sample was blood. The sequence was collected from a girl aged 2 to 9 with cystic fibrosis. The CDR3 sequence is CASSIGQGNGYTF. CDR3 DNA sequence: TGTGCCAGCAGCATCGGGCAGGGGAATGGCTACACCTTC.